Reported below is one T cell receptor (beta chain). Its matching antigen is unknown. Sequencing targeted expressed TCRB transcripts, as all isolated RNA had been reverse transcribed. Assay: immunoSEQ multiplex PCR; the TCRdb copy retains only in-frame clones and omits some. The sample has hundreds of thousands of clones, around an eighth seen once. V gave up 5 bases and J gave up 8 bases, with 18 bases separating them. This CDR3 comprises 14 residues. CDR1 is LNHDA and CDR2 is SQIVND in the germline V gene (reference sequence). These data originate in a study of beta chain features in type 1 diabetes. Whole-study results and caveats: People with Type 1 diabetes carried modestly yet significantly shorter TCRB CDR3s in all four CD4+ subsets. There was no resolution here of whether HLA type influences TCRB rearrangement. Compared with healthy donors, patients appeared to share more similar naive, central memory and regulatory TCRB repertoires.

The specimen was naive CD4+ T cells from blood. The V and J genes are TRBV19 and TRBJ1-1, with D possibly matching TRBD1 (5 bases). The receptor's source is a man aged 18 to 35 with type 1 diabetes. The CDR3 sequence: CASSSQPRAEEAFF. CDR3 DNA: TGTGCCAGTAGTTCTCAGCCCAGGGCTGAAGAAGCTTTCTTT.